These 26 T cell receptor beta chains were sequenced from one sample in a study of T-cell memory formation after mild COVID-19. TCRdb re-analysed the 5' RACE reads in MiXCR, keeping a single row per CDR3 protein. The sample comprises approximately 300,000 distinct CDR3 sequences, approximately 15% of which are singletons, and roughly 23% rests with the top ten. The sequenced sample was PBMCs or a T cell subset sorted from them (not recorded which). These receptors came from a man between 18 and 35 years old who had mild COVID-19 (a few samples of this study predate the infection). Cell type and time point are not known.

This clonotype was observed many times. This chain uses TRBV4-1 with TRBJ2-4; D possibly matches TRBD1 or TRBD2 (5 bases each). The CDR3 extends over 15 amino acids. The germline CDR1 and CDR2 sequences are MGHRA and YSYEKL. Trimming left V 1 base short and J 4 bases short, with 11 bases between. For the CDR3, the DNA is TGCGCCAGCAGCCAAGGGTCCGGGACGAAAAACATTCAGTACTTC. Its translation is CASSQGSGTKNIQYF.

The rearrangement joins TRBV12-3 or TRBV12-4 to TRBJ2-7; D is uncertain. V lost 6 bases and J 4 bases, leaving 10 bases between the germline ends. The CDR3 is 12 amino acids. In DNA, the CDR3 is TGTGCCAGCAGCCGCGTCGGTTACGAGCAGTACGTC. Protein sequence: CASSRVGYEQYV.

This chain uses TRBV19 with TRBJ1-1; a possible D gene is TRBD1 (5 bases). The V gene's germline CDR1 is LNHDA and CDR2 SQIVND (reference sequence). The CDR3 totals 14 residues. V gave up 6 bases and J gave up 0 bases, with 11 bases separating them. Here the CDR3 DNA reads TGTGCCAGTAGGGCGGGGGTTATGAACACTGAAGCTTTCTTT. Protein sequence: CASRAGVMNTEAFF.

The chain links TRBV4-1 to TRBJ2-2; D may be TRBD1 (5 bases). The ends were cut back, 6 bases at V and 6 bases at J, with 11 bases in the middle. The CDR3 runs to 13 residues. Germline V lookup: CDR1 MGHRA, CDR2 YSYEKL. CDR3 coding DNA: TGCGCCAGCAGTTACCAGGGCCCCGGGGAGCTGTTTTTT. Its protein is CASSYQGPGELFF.

This clonotype was counted a few times. This chain uses TRBV6-2 or TRBV6-3 with TRBJ1-1; 8 bases are shared with TRBD1. The germline gives CDR1 MNHEY, CDR2 SVGEGT. Losses at the gene ends were 4 bases for V and 7 bases for J; bases not matched to a gene: 5. This CDR3 is 13 amino acids long. DNA for the CDR3: TGTGCCAGCAGTTCTCGGGACAGGAGTGAAGCTTTCTTT. Translated, it gives CASSSRDRSEAFF.

This clonotype came up a few times. The chain couples TRBV11-2 to TRBJ2-3; no clear D. The CDR3 sequence is 17 residues long. CDR1 is SGHAT and CDR2 is FQNNGV in the germline V gene. V lost 5 bases and J 2 bases, leaving 20 bases between the germline ends. The CDR3 region has the DNA TGTGCCAGCAGCCTTAGAGGTCTGTTCTCGGACACAGATACGCAGTATTTT. Translated, it gives CASSLRGLFSDTDTQYF.

The V and J genes are TRBV7-9 and TRBJ1-2; D is uncertain. Germline CDR1 SEHNR, CDR2 FQNEAQ (reference sequence). V was pared by 4 bases and J by 1 base, with 13 bases between. The CDR3 extends over 15 amino acids. The CDR3 protein is CASSSSRPYNYGYTF. The CDR3, as DNA: TGTGCCAGCAGCTCCTCCCGGCCCTATAACTATGGCTACACCTTC.

The chain is built from TRBV5-1 and TRBJ2-7; tentatively, D is TRBD1 (5 bases). The V end lost 4 bases, the J end lost 1 base, and 15 bases lay between the germline ends. Germline CDR1 reads SGHRS; CDR2 reads YFSETQ. The CDR3 loop spans 15 amino acids. The CDR3 is CASSPDPGLSYEQYV. The DNA for the CDR3 is TGCGCCAGCAGCCCGGACCCAGGGTTATCCTACGAGCAGTACGTC.

This clonotype was recorded a few times. This chain joins TRBV7-2 and TRBJ2-1; 14 bases line up with TRBD2. Trimming cost V 7 bases and J 8 bases; bases outside gene matches: 7. Looked up from germline, CDR1 is SGHTA and CDR2 is FQGNSA. This CDR3 spans 15 amino acids. This chain's CDR3 is CASTRLAGGLDEQFF. DNA for the CDR3: TGTGCCAGCACCAGACTAGCGGGGGGGCTTGATGAGCAGTTCTTC.

The chain couples TRBV6-2 or TRBV6-3 to TRBJ1-2, with TRBD1 as a possible D gene (6 bases). This CDR3 is built from 16 residues. The V gene lost 6 bases and the J gene lost 0 bases, with 17 bases spanning the gap. CDR1 is MNHEY and CDR2 is SVGEGT in the germline V gene. CDR3 residues: CASSGPGGQANYGYTF. The CDR3 nucleotides are TGTGCCAGCAGCGGCCCCGGGGGCCAAGCTAACTATGGCTACACCTTC.

This clonotype was seen a few times. The gene calls are TRBV7-2 and TRBJ2-1, with TRBD2 matching over 10 bases. The CDR3 extends over 18 amino acids. V was clipped by 7 bases and J by 0 bases; unmatched bases: 12. From germline, CDR1 is SGHTA and CDR2 FQGNSA. The CDR3 DNA sequence: TGTGCCAGCACCTATAGCGGGGGGCTTGAAAGCTCCTACAATGAGCAGTTCTTC. It codes for CASTYSGGLESSYNEQFF.

The chain couples TRBV18 to TRBJ1-2; D might be TRBD1 (5 bases). The CDR3 is made up of 14 amino acids. Trimming removed 2 bases from V and 7 bases from J, with 14 bases in between. Germline assignment: CDR1 KGHSH and CDR2 LQKENI. The CDR3 sequence: CASSPEGRGSGYTF. Here the CDR3 DNA reads TGTGCCAGCTCACCAGAAGGAAGGGGCTCTGGCTACACCTTC.

This clonotype was detected only a few times. The chain joins TRBV10-3 to TRBJ1-1; possibly TRBD1 for D (6 bases). The V gene lost 4 bases and the J gene lost 4 bases, with 25 bases spanning the gap. Germline-derived CDR1 and CDR2 are ENHRY and SYGVKD. The CDR3 consists of 18 residues. The CDR3 loop reads CAISGTPGGMSVITEAFF. CDR3 DNA sequence: TGTGCCATCAGTGGGACACCCGGGGGCATGAGCGTAATCACTGAAGCTTTCTTT.

This clonotype was recorded a few times. This chain joins TRBV10-3 and TRBJ2-5, with 9 bases that match TRBD2. In germline, CDR1 is ENHRY, CDR2 SYGVKD. V was pared by 4 bases and J by 4 bases, with 7 bases of the junction left unmatched. The CDR3 is made up of 15 amino acids. The CDR3 reads CAISGSGGWGETQYF. The CDR3 nucleotides are TGTGCCATCAGTGGGAGCGGGGGGTGGGGAGAGACCCAGTACTTC.

This clonotype was counted a few times. The rearrangement links TRBV5-1 to TRBJ2-3; D possibly uses TRBD1 or TRBD2 (6 bases each). The V gene's germline CDR1 is SGHRS and CDR2 YFSETQ. This CDR3 is built from 16 residues. V lost 3 bases, J lost 0 bases, and 14 bases lay in between. CDR3 protein: CASSWGAGVSTDTQYF. DNA of the CDR3: TGCGCCAGCAGCTGGGGGGCGGGCGTTAGCACAGATACGCAGTATTTT.

This clonotype was recorded only once. J is TRBJ2-7 and V is TRBV29-1, with 7 bases lining up with TRBD1. The CDR3 spans 12 residues. Germline values: CDR1 SQVTM, CDR2 ANQGSEA. Germline trimming cut 7 bases from V and 3 bases from J; bases unmatched to any gene: 6. In DNA form, the CDR3 reads TGCAGCGCAAACAGGGGAAACTACGAGCAGTACTTC. Translated: CSANRGNYEQYF.

This clonotype was seen only a few times. The chain couples TRBV7-9 to TRBJ2-4; 7 bases match TRBD2. The germline V gene has CDR1 SEHNR and CDR2 FQNEAQ (reference sequence). The trim removed 5 bases at V and 0 bases at J, leaving 7 bases unmatched. The CDR3 runs 16 residues. The CDR3 reads CASSTNAGVAKNIQYF. CDR3 bases: TGTGCCAGCAGCACGAACGCGGGGGTAGCCAAAAACATTCAGTACTTC.

The genes are TRBV20-1 and TRBJ2-7; D assignment may be TRBD1 or TRBD2 (5 bases each). CDR3 length: 15 amino acids. V was cut by 5 bases and J by 0 bases, with 17 bases left in between. Germline V CDR1 and CDR2: DFQATT, SNEGSKA (reference sequence). The DNA of the CDR3 is TGCAGTGCTCGGGACCAACAAAGGAACTCCTACGAGCAGTACTTC. Its translation: CSARDQQRNSYEQYF.

This clonotype was seen ten or more times. CDR3 in DNA: TGTGCCAGCAGTCCCCCGGGACTAGCGGAAGAGACCCAGTACTTC. It yields the protein CASSPPGLAEETQYF. The chain employs TRBV12-3 or TRBV12-4 and TRBJ2-5; 11 bases agree with TRBD2. The CDR3 length is 15 residues. Unmatched junction bases numbered 5, after V lost 5 bases and J lost 3 bases.

V usage is TRBV6-2 or TRBV6-3 and J usage is TRBJ1-5; 12 positions match TRBD1. This CDR3 comprises 19 residues. Looked up from germline, CDR1 is MNHEY and CDR2 is SVGEGT. J lost 0 bases, V lost 0 bases, and 6 bases had no gene match. The CDR3 DNA reads TGTGCCAGCAGTTACTCCCCGGGACAGGGGGCATATAGCAATCAGCCCCAGCATTTT. Translating gives CASSYSPGQGAYSNQPQHF.

This clonotype was recorded only once. The chain couples TRBV28 to TRBJ2-7, with a weak D call TRBD1 (5 bases). Trimming removed 8 bases from V and 7 bases from J, with 18 bases in between. The CDR3 runs 13 residues. Germline V gene data show CDR1 as MDHEN and CDR2 as SYDVKM. The CDR3 DNA sequence: TGTGCCAGCGCGGACAAAAGGGGCCGGGAGCAGTACGTC. Its translation is CASADKRGREQYV.

The chain has TRBV19 and TRBJ1-2; no clear D. V was trimmed by 7 bases and J by 8 bases, leaving 14 bases between them. CDR1 LNHDA and CDR2 SQIVND come from the germline V gene (reference sequence). This CDR3 has 12 amino acids. The CDR3 here is CASIGSLAGYTF. In DNA form, the CDR3 reads TGTGCCAGTATCGGGTCTCTGGCCGGCTACACCTTC.

This clonotype was counted many times. The rearrangement joins TRBV12-3 or TRBV12-4 to TRBJ2-5; 7 bases agree with TRBD1. With 3 bases clipped from V and 9 bases from J, the junction kept 13 bases outside the gene matches. The CDR3 length is 15 residues. The CDR3: CASSFYGFQQGPQYF. The CDR3 bases are TGTGCCAGCAGTTTTTACGGATTTCAACAGGGGCCCCAGTACTTC.

Only a few counts were recorded for this clonotype. The V call is TRBV9, the J call TRBJ2-1; D is unclear. Trimming left V 7 bases short and J 4 bases short, with 6 bases between. Germline V gene sequence: CDR1 SGDLS, CDR2 YYNGEE. The CDR3 runs 11 residues. The CDR3 region is CASRGYNEQFF. CDR3 DNA sequence: TGTGCCAGCCGTGGGTACAATGAGCAGTTCTTC.

This clonotype has just a few counts. The chain has TRBV20-1 and TRBJ2-5; 9 bases map to TRBD1. V was pared by 6 bases and J by 2 bases, with 10 bases of the junction left unmatched. CDR3 length: 15 amino acids. Germline-derived CDR1 and CDR2 are DFQATT and SNEGSKA (reference sequence). Here the CDR3 DNA reads TGCAGTGCAAGACGCCGACAGGGGGATCAAGAGACCCAGTACTTC. This encodes CSARRRQGDQETQYF.

This clonotype was seen at least ten times. This chain uses TRBV20-1 with TRBJ2-3, with D perhaps matching TRBD1 or TRBD2 (6 bases each). This CDR3 contains 15 residues. Germline V gives CDR1 DFQATT, CDR2 SNEGSKA (reference sequence). The V end lost 0 bases, the J end lost 3 bases, and 13 bases lay between the germline ends. CDR3 loop: CSARDRGGKTDTQYF. The CDR3 coding sequence is TGCAGTGCTAGAGACAGAGGGGGGAAGACAGATACGCAGTATTTT.